Below are 30 T cell receptor beta chains sequenced from a single sample in a study of T cell changes during pregnancy in multiple sclerosis. Sequencing used immunoSEQ multiplex PCR; TCRdb keeps in-frame clones, though not all of them. The table has around 50,000 clones, about 86% seen once. Sequences were obtained from peripheral blood from another person, used as feeder cells. Receptor source: a human donor whose cells served as feeder cells for cultures in a pregnancy study.

The CDR3 region is CASSLAPGQGNGYTF. As DNA, the CDR3 is TGCGCCAGCAGCTTGGCGCCCGGACAGGGTAACGGCTACACCTTC. V usage is TRBV5-1 and J usage is TRBJ1-2; 8 positions match TRBD1. This CDR3 contains 15 residues. The germline gives CDR1 SGHRS, CDR2 YFSETQ. V lost 0 bases, J lost 8 bases, and 9 bases stayed unmatched.

The V call is TRBV7-9, the J call TRBJ2-1; maybe TRBD1 (6 bases). V was clipped by 4 bases and J by 4 bases, with 11 bases between them. This CDR3 is 14 amino acids long. CDR1 and CDR2 from the germline V gene are SEHNR and FQNEAQ (reference sequence). This CDR3 reads CASSSQQGYNEQFF. The CDR3 coding sequence is TGTGCCAGCAGCTCGCAACAGGGATACAATGAGCAGTTCTTC.

This chain joins TRBV27 and TRBJ1-6; D is perhaps TRBD1 (5 bases). Trimming left V 3 bases short and J 6 bases short, with 9 bases between. Per the germline V gene, CDR1 is MNHEY and CDR2 is SMNVEV (reference sequence). The CDR3 consists of 14 residues. This chain's CDR3 is CASSFEGINSPLHF. CDR3 bases: TGTGCCAGCAGTTTCGAGGGGATTAATTCACCCCTCCACTTT.

As DNA, the CDR3 is TGTGCCAGCAGTTTAATGGGTCCGGGACAGGGGGCACTCTACGAGCAGTACTTC. Residues: CASSLMGPGQGALYEQYF. This chain links TRBV11-1 with TRBJ2-7; the match to TRBD1 covers 12 bases. Germline CDR1 SGHAT, CDR2 FQDESV (reference sequence). V trimming: 6 bases; J trimming: 3 bases; junction bases outside the gene matches: 15. The CDR3 is made up of 18 amino acids.

J is TRBJ1-4 and V is TRBV28, with D maybe TRBD1 (6 bases). V lost 1 base, J lost 0 bases, and 6 bases lay in between. Germline V gives CDR1 MDHEN, CDR2 SYDVKM. The CDR3 runs 15 residues. The CDR3 reads CASSLYRATNEKLFF. The CDR3, as DNA: TGTGCCAGCAGTTTATACAGGGCAACTAATGAAAAACTGTTTTTT. The full variable domain, in which reference TRBV28 and TRBJ1-4 provide the parts outside the CDR3, is DVKVTQSSRYLVKRTGEKVFLECVQDMDHENMFWYRQDPGLGLRLIYFSYDVKMKEKGDIPEGYSVSREKKERFSLILESASTNQTSMYLCASSLYRATNEKLFFGSGTQLSVL.

Here the CDR3 DNA reads TGTGCCAGCAGCTTACTTCAGGGGGCAAGCTATAATTCACCCCTCCACTTT. The encoded protein is CASSLLQGASYNSPLHF. The chain carries TRBV5-6 and TRBJ1-6; 8 bases line up with TRBD1. J lost 3 bases, V lost 2 bases, and 7 bases had no gene match. The CDR3 runs to 17 residues. The germline gives CDR1 SGHDT, CDR2 YYEEEE.

The chain links TRBV9 to TRBJ2-2; 9 bases fit TRBD1. In germline, CDR1 is SGDLS, CDR2 YYNGEE. V shed 0 bases and J 7 bases; nucleotides not matched to a gene: 16. This CDR3 is 19 amino acids long. The CDR3 sequence: CASSVDRGLIATNGGELFF. The CDR3 DNA reads as TGTGCCAGCAGCGTAGACAGGGGGCTTATTGCTACCAATGGCGGGGAGCTGTTTTTT.

The chain combines TRBV7-9 with TRBJ1-1, with D perhaps TRBD1 (5 bases). The germline V and J ends were trimmed by 1 base and 6 bases, with 21 bases remaining between them. Germline V gene lookup returns CDR1 SEHNR and CDR2 FQNEAQ (reference sequence). The CDR3 runs 17 residues. The CDR3 bases are TGTGCCAGCAGCTTAGATCGGGGGGGTGACCTCTCGTCTGAAGCTTTCTTT. Protein sequence: CASSLDRGGDLSSEAFF.

This clone was found once. V gene TRBV25-1 combines with J gene TRBJ1-2; TRBD1 matches at 8 bases. In germline, CDR1 is MGHDK, CDR2 SYGVNS. Unmatched junction bases numbered 10, after V lost 3 bases and J lost 4 bases. The CDR3 is made up of 16 amino acids. CDR3 coding DNA: TGTGCCAGCAGTGACGGGACAGGTCAATGGGTCTATGGCTACACCTTC. This sequence encodes CASSDGTGQWVYGYTF.

V usage is TRBV30 and J usage is TRBJ2-2, with TRBD1 matching 7 bases. V shed 5 bases, J shed 0 bases, and the junction held 9 bases outside the gene matches. There are 16 residues in the CDR3. Germline CDR1 reads GTSNPN; CDR2 reads SVGIG (reference sequence). CDR3: CAWYRGSVPNTGELFF. As DNA, the CDR3 is TGTGCCTGGTACAGGGGCAGCGTACCGAACACCGGGGAGCTGTTTTTT.

In DNA form, the CDR3 reads TGTGCCTGGGGAACTATCCGGGACGCCAACTACAATGAGCAGTTCTTC. This encodes CAWGTIRDANYNEQFF. The chain links TRBV30 to TRBJ2-1; D is tentatively TRBD1 or TRBD2 (5 bases each). V lost 5 bases and J 3 bases, leaving 20 bases between the germline ends. The germline gives CDR1 GTSNPN, CDR2 SVGIG (reference sequence). CDR3 length: 16 amino acids.

This clone was observed a handful of times. The rearrangement links TRBV19 to TRBJ1-2; TRBD1 is a possible D gene (6 bases). The germline gives CDR1 LNHDA, CDR2 SQIVND (reference sequence). Trimming stripped 3 bases from V and 13 bases from J, with 21 bases between. The length of the CDR3 is 14 residues. The CDR3 loop is CASSIALVDSVATF. In nucleotides, the CDR3 is TGTGCCAGTAGTATTGCTCTGGTGGACAGTGTAGCCACCTTC.

The rearrangement links TRBV7-2 to TRBJ2-7; possibly TRBD1 for D (5 bases). CDR1 is SGHTA, CDR2 FQGNSA, per germline. Trimming shortened V by 5 bases and J by 1 base, and 15 bases separated the two germline ends. The CDR3 runs 15 residues. CDR3 sequence: CASSPQLGQSYEQYF. The DNA of the CDR3 is TGTGCCAGCAGCCCCCAGCTGGGGCAATCCTACGAGCAGTACTTC.

The chain combines TRBV9 with TRBJ1-3; no clear D gene. V was shortened by 5 bases and J by 2 bases, with 14 bases between the two germline ends. This CDR3 has 15 amino acids. Germline CDR1 and CDR2: SGDLS and YYNGEE. The CDR3 region has the DNA TGTGCCAGCAGACTCGGGGAAGGACCTGGAAACACCATATATTTT. Its translation is CASRLGEGPGNTIYF.

In this sample, this clone turned up once. The chain has TRBV19 and TRBJ1-6, with D possibly TRBD1 on 5 matching bases. Trimming took off 5 bases at V and 0 bases at J, with 14 bases between the two ends. From germline, CDR1 is LNHDA and CDR2 SQIVND (reference sequence). This CDR3 region has 17 residues. CDR3 amino acids: CASSPRDRSSYNSPLHF. DNA for the CDR3: TGTGCCAGTAGTCCTCGGGACCGGAGCTCCTATAATTCACCCCTCCACTTT.

The chain carries TRBV15 and TRBJ2-3; tentative D call: TRBD2 (6 bases). Germline V lookup: CDR1 LNHNV, CDR2 YYDKDF (reference sequence). The CDR3 runs to 16 residues. V was shortened by 1 base and J by 3 bases, with 14 bases between the two germline ends. CDR3 loop: CATSRGGAGSTDTQYF. The CDR3 DNA reads as TGTGCCACCAGCAGAGGCGGGGCGGGAAGTACAGATACGCAGTATTTT.

V gene TRBV6-6 combines with J gene TRBJ1-4; D might be TRBD1 (6 bases). Germline CDR1 reads MNHNY; CDR2 reads SVGAGI (reference sequence). Trimming stripped 4 bases from V and 8 bases from J, with 17 bases between. The CDR3 has 15 amino acids. CDR3 sequence (DNA): TGTGCCAGCAGTTCGGTCACAGGGACTTTCGAAAAACTGTTTTTT. Its translation is CASSSVTGTFEKLFF.

The chain joins TRBV7-9 to TRBJ1-1; D remains ambiguous. CDR1 SEHNR and CDR2 FQNEAQ come from the germline V gene (reference sequence). The CDR3 runs to 13 residues. V lost 0 bases and J lost 7, with 9 bases in between. The CDR3 protein is CASSLASPNEAFF. Here the CDR3 DNA reads TGTGCCAGCAGCTTAGCGAGCCCTAATGAAGCTTTCTTT.

The chain recombines TRBV5-1 with TRBJ1-1, with TRBD1 matching over 7 bases. Unmatched junction bases numbered 10, after V lost 4 bases and J lost 4 bases. Looked up from germline, CDR1 is SGHRS and CDR2 is YFSETQ. This CDR3 has 15 residues. CDR3: CASSLTTGAGTEAFF. The CDR3, as DNA: TGCGCCAGCAGCCTGACTACAGGGGCGGGCACTGAAGCTTTCTTT.

The V and J genes are TRBV27 and TRBJ1-4, with 9 bases lining up with TRBD1. The germline V gene encodes CDR1 MNHEY and CDR2 SMNVEV (reference sequence). This CDR3 has 18 amino acids. The J segment lost 0 bases and the V segment lost 3 bases, leaving 8 bases of the junction unmatched. The CDR3 here is CASSLRDRAASTNEKLFF. The CDR3 nucleotides are TGTGCCAGCAGTTTGAGGGACAGGGCGGCATCAACTAATGAAAAACTGTTTTTT.

This clone appeared once. This chain joins TRBV27 and TRBJ2-1; 10 bases are shared with TRBD2. The CDR3 totals 17 residues. After removal of 1 base from V and 4 bases from J, the junction contained 7 bases not matched to a gene. Germline V gene sequence: CDR1 MNHEY, CDR2 SMNVEV (reference sequence). The CDR3 region is CASSLWTSGTLYNEQFF. CDR3 bases: TGTGCCAGCAGTTTATGGACTAGCGGAACGTTATACAATGAGCAGTTCTTC.

The chain couples TRBV7-9 to TRBJ1-4; TRBD1 matches 11 bases. CDR3 length: 15 amino acids. The germline V gene encodes CDR1 SEHNR and CDR2 FQNEAQ (reference sequence). Losses at the gene ends were 3 bases for V and 7 bases for J; bases not matched to a gene: 4. The CDR3 DNA sequence: TGTGCCAGCAGCTTGGGGACAGGGGGAACTGAAAAACTGTTTTTT. Amino acids: CASSLGTGGTEKLFF.

This clone appeared a few times. The V gene is TRBV5-1, the J gene TRBJ1-2; the match to TRBD1 covers 8 bases. The CDR3 covers 13 residues. V gave up 4 bases and J gave up 6 bases; unmatched junction bases: 5. Germline CDR1 SGHRS, CDR2 YFSETQ. In nucleotides, the CDR3 is TGCGCCAGCAGCCCACAGGGGGGTGATGGCTACACCTTC. It is translated as CASSPQGGDGYTF.

V usage is TRBV19 and J usage is TRBJ1-1; no clear D. The CDR3 sequence is 13 residues long. The germline V and J ends were trimmed by 5 bases and 5 bases, with 12 bases remaining between them. Germline CDR1 is LNHDA and CDR2 is SQIVND (reference sequence). Here the CDR3 DNA reads TGTGCCAGTAGTTTTTCGACGGGGACTGAAGCTTTCTTT. This sequence encodes CASSFSTGTEAFF.

J is TRBJ1-3 and V is TRBV30, with unresolved D. The CDR3 covers 13 residues. Between the trimmed V and J ends, which lost 0 bases and 5 bases, there was a span of 8 bases. Looked up from germline, CDR1 is GTSNPN and CDR2 is SVGIG (reference sequence). CDR3 coding DNA: TGTGCCTGGAGTGTGGCCTTGCGAAACACCATATATTTT. This translates into CAWSVALRNTIYF.

This chain connects TRBV5-6 to TRBJ2-7; D gene ambiguous. This CDR3 is 18 amino acids long. The V gene lost 4 bases and the J gene lost 0 bases, with 23 bases spanning the gap. Germline V gene lookup returns CDR1 SGHDT and CDR2 YYEEEE. CDR3 residues: CASSPWLSRAGASYEQYF. Written as DNA, the CDR3 is TGTGCCAGCAGCCCGTGGCTCTCTCGAGCTGGAGCCTCCTACGAGCAGTACTTC. Using reference TRBV5-6 and TRBJ2-7 for the parts outside the CDR3, the full variable domain is DAGVTQSPTHLIKTRGQQVTLRCSPKSGHDTVSWYQQALGQGPQFIFQYYEEEERQRGNFPDRFSGHQFPNYSSELNVNALLLGDSALYLCASSPWLSRAGASYEQYFGPGTRLTVT.

This sequence joins TRBV9 and TRBJ2-3; 10 positions match TRBD1. The germline V gene encodes CDR1 SGDLS and CDR2 YYNGEE. The CDR3 runs 16 residues. With V trimmed by 4 bases and J by 5 bases, 10 bases remained unmatched. The CDR3 bases are TGTGCCAGCAGCCTAGGGGGACAGGGGCACGGAGATACGCAGTATTTT. This encodes CASSLGGQGHGDTQYF.

This chain uses TRBV27 with TRBJ2-1; the D gene is possibly TRBD2 (6 bases). This CDR3 has 18 residues. Trimming shortened V by 4 bases and J by 5 bases, and 24 bases separated the two germline ends. Looked up from germline, CDR1 is MNHEY and CDR2 is SMNVEV (reference sequence). The CDR3 spells CASSWPRESGGVDNEQFF. The CDR3 DNA is TGTGCCAGCAGTTGGCCCCGAGAGTCTGGCGGGGTAGACAATGAGCAGTTCTTC.

The chain uses TRBV22-1 and TRBJ2-1; TRBD1, the table's D call, lacks a check against the DNA. TRBV22-1 is an annotated pseudogene. This CDR3 comprises 16 residues. The CDR3 nucleotides read TGTCCTGGGAGCGCATGGAACAGGAGCTCCTACAATGAGCAGTTCTTC. The encoded protein is CPGSAWNRSSYNEQFF.

The chain employs TRBV4-1 and TRBJ1-5, with D unclear. Germline CDR1 MGHRA, CDR2 YSYEKL. The CDR3 length is 15 residues. Deletions cut 4 bases from V and 2 bases from J, with 12 bases between. The CDR3 DNA reads as TGCGCCAGCAGCCCTCTGCAGGTCGGCAATCAGCCCCAGCATTTT. Translated: CASSPLQVGNQPQHF.